This record covers a single T cell receptor (beta chain). The data were taken from a study of beta chain features in type 1 diabetes. The entirety of the isolated RNA underwent reverse transcription, so expressed TCRB transcripts were sequenced. The data were produced by immunoSEQ multiplex PCR, yet TCRdb's version contains in-frame clones alone and is incomplete. The table includes approximately 150,000 clones, about 10% detected once. This TCR was sampled from a man aged 18 to 30 in good health. The specimen sequenced was naive CD4+ T cells from blood.

CDR3 residues: CASSATSEETQYF. The CDR3 bases are TGCGCCAGCAGCGCGACTAGCGAAGAGACCCAGTACTTC. J is TRBJ2-5 and V is TRBV5-1; 8 bases agree with TRBD2. CDR1 and CDR2 from the germline V gene are SGHRS and YFSETQ. J was trimmed by 3 bases and V by 4 bases; bases with no gene match: 2. CDR3 length equals 13 residues.